These 3 T cell receptor beta chains originate from one sample sequenced in a study of beta chain features in type 1 diabetes. cDNA synthesis used the whole RNA isolate, giving expressed TCRB sequences. Data came from immunoSEQ multiplex PCR; TCRdb stores just in-frame clones and leaves some out. The table lists about half a million clones, about an eighth of them singletons. The source material was naive CD4+ T cells from blood. The receptors come from a woman younger than 35 in good health.

The CDR3, as DNA: TGTGCCAGCGGTTACAGGGGGAATCAGCCCCAGCATTTT. This codes for CASGYRGNQPQHF. The V call is TRBV2, the J call TRBJ1-5; 8 bases map to TRBD1. The CDR3 totals 13 residues. The trim removed 8 bases at V and 4 bases at J, leaving 4 bases unmatched. CDR1 SNHLY and CDR2 FYNNEI come from the germline V gene.

As concerns this clone: Mismatch with germline at one junction end may stem from a read error. The chain joins TRBV7-2 to TRBJ2-2, with 8 bases that match TRBD1. The CDR3 contains 13 residues. Germline V gene data show CDR1 as SGHTA and CDR2 as FQGNSA. The chain's CDR3 is CASTHDPTGVDVF. In DNA form, the CDR3 reads TGTGCCAGCACCCACGATCCGACAGGGGTTGATGTTTTT.

A remark on this clone: Other DNA sequences in the same sample also yield this CDR3. The rearrangement joins TRBV7-9 to TRBJ1-3; 7 bases match TRBD1. This CDR3 spans 14 amino acids. V was pared by 2 bases and J by 2 bases, with 0 bases of the junction left unmatched. The germline CDR1 and CDR2 sequences are SEHNR and FQNEAQ (reference sequence). Here the CDR3 DNA reads TGTGCCAGCAGCTTAACAGGGGCTGGAAACACCATATATTTT. Its translation: CASSLTGAGNTIYF.